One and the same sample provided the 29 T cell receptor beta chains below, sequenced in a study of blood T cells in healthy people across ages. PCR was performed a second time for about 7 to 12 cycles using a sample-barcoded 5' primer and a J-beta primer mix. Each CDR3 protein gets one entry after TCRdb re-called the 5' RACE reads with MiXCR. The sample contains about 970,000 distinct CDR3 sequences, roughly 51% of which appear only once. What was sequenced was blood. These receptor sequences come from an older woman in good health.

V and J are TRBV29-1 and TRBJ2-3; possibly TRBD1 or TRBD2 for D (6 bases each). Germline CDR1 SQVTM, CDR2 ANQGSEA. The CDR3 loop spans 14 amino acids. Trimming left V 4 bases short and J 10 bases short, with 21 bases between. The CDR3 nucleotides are TGCAGCGTTGTTGCGACAGGCGACGGAGGGGCGCAGTATTTT. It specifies CSVVATGDGGAQYF.

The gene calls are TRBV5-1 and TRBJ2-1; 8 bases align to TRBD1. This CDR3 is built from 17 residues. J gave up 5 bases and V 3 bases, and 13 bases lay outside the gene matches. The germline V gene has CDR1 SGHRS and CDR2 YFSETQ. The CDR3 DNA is TGCGCCAGCAGCTCCGGACAGGGTTTGAACGAACACAATGAGCAGTTCTTC. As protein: CASSSGQGLNEHNEQFF.

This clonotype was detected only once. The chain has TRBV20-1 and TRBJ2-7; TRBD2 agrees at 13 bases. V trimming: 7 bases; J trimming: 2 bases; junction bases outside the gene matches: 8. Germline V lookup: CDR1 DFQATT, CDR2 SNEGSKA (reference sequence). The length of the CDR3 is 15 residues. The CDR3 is CSVRTGLAGTYEQYF. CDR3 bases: TGCAGTGTTAGGACGGGACTAGCGGGGACCTACGAGCAGTACTTC.

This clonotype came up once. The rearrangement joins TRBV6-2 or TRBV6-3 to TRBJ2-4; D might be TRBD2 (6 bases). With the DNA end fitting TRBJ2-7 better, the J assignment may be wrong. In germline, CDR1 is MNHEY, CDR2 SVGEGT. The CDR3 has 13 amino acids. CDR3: CASQSGGPYEQYF. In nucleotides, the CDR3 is TGTGCCAGCCAATCCGGGGGACCCTACGAGCAGTACTTC.

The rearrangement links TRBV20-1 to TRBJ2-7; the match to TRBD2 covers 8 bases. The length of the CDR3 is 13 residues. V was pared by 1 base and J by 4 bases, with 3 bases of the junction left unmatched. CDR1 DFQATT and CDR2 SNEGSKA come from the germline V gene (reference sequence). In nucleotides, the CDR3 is TGCAGTGCTAGAGCGGGAGGGCAATACGAGCAGTACTTC. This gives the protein CSARAGGQYEQYF.

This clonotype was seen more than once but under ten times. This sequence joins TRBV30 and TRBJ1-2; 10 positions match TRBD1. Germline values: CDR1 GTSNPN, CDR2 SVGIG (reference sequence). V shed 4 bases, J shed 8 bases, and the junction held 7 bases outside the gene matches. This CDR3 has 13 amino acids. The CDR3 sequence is CAWKGQGPQGYTF. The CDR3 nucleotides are TGTGCCTGGAAGGGACAGGGGCCCCAGGGCTACACCTTC.

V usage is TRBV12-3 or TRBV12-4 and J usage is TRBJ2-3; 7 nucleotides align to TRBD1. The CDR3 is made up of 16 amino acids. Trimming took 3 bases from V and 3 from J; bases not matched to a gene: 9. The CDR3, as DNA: TGTGCCAGCAGTTTTAACAGGGGATGGGGGACAGATACGCAGTATTTT. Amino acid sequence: CASSFNRGWGTDTQYF.

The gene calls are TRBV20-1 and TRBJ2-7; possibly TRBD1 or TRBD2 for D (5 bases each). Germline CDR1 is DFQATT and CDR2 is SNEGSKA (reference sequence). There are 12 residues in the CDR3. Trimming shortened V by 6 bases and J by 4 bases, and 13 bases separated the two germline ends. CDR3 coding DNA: TGCAGTGCCAAGACGGGGCTATACGAGCAGTACTTC. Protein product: CSAKTGLYEQYF.

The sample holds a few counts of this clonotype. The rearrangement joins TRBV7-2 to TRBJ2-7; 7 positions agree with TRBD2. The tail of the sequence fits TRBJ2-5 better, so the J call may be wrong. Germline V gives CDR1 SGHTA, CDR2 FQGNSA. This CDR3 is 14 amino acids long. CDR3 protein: CASSPSGIRETQYF. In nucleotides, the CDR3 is TGTGCCAGCAGCCCAAGCGGGATTCGGGAGACCCAGTACTTC.

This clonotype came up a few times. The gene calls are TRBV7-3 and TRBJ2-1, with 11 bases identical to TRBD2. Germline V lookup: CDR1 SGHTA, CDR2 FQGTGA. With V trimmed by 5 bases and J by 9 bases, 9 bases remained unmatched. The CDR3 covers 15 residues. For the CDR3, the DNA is TGTGCCAGCAGCAAAACTAGCGGGAGTTTGGGTGAGCAGTTCTTC. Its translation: CASSKTSGSLGEQFF. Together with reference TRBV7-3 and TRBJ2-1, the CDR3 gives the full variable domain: GAGVSQTPSNKVTEKGKYVELRCDPISGHTALYWYRQSLGQGPEFLIYFQGTGAADDSGLPNDRFFAVRPEGSVSTLKIQRTERGDSAVYLCASSKTSGSLGEQFFGPGTRLTVL.

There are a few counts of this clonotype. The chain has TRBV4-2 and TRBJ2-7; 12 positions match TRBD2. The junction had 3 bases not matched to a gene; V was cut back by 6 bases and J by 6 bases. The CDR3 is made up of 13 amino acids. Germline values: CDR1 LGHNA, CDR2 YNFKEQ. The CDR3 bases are TGTGCCAGCAGTTGGACTAGCGGGACCGAGCAGTACTTC. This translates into CASSWTSGTEQYF.

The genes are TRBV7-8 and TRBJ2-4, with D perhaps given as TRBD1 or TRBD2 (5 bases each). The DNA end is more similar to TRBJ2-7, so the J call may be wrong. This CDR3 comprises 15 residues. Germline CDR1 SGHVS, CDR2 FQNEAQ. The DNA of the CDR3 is TGTGCCAGCAGCCAGAGGGACGGATTTACCTACGAGCAGTACTTC. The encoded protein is CASSQRDGFTYEQYF.

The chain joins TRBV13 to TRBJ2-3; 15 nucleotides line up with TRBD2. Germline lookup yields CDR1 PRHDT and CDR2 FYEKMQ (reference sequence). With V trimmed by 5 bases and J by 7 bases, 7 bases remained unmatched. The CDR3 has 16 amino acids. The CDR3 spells CASSPDGLAGGHTQYF. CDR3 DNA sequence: TGTGCCAGCAGCCCCGACGGACTAGCGGGAGGGCATACGCAGTATTTT.

The CDR3 coding sequence is TGCAGTGCTAGGGGTCGACAGGGGGCGGGTGAGACCCAGTACTTC. Protein sequence: CSARGRQGAGETQYF. This chain links TRBV20-1 with TRBJ2-5; TRBD1 aligns across 10 bases. V was pared by 3 bases and J by 5 bases, with 9 bases of the junction left unmatched. Per germline, CDR1 DFQATT and CDR2 SNEGSKA (reference sequence). This CDR3 comprises 15 residues.

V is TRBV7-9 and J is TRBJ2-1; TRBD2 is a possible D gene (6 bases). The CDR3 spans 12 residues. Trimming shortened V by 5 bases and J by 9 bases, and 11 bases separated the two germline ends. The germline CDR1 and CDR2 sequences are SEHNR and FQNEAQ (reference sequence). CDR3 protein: CASSPLAREQFF. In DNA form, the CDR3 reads TGTGCCAGCAGCCCACTAGCACGTGAGCAGTTCTTC.

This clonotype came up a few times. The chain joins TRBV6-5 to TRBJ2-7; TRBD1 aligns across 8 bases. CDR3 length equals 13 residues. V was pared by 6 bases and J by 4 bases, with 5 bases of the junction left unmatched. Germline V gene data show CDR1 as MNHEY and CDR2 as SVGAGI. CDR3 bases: TGTGCCAGCAGACCGGGACAGGCTTACGAGCAGTACTTC. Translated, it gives CASRPGQAYEQYF.

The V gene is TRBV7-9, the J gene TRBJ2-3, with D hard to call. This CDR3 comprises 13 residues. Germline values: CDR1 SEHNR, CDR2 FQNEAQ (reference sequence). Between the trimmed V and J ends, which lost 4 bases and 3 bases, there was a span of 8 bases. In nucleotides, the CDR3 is TGTGCCAGCAGCTCGGCCCTTACAGATACGCAGTATTTT. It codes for CASSSALTDTQYF.

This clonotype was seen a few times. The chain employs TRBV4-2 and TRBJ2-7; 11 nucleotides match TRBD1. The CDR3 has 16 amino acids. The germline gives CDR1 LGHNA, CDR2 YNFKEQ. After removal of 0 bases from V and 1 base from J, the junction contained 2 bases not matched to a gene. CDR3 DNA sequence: TGTGCCAGCAGCCAAGAGGGGACAGGGGGTTCCTACGAGCAGTACTTC. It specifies CASSQEGTGGSYEQYF.

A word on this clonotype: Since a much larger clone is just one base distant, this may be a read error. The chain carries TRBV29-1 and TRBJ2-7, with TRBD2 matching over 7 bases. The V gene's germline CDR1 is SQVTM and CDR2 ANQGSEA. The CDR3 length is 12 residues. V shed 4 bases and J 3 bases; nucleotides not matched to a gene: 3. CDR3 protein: CSVAASGYEQYF. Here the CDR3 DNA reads TGCAGCGTTGCGGCTAGCGGCTACGAGCAGTACTTC.

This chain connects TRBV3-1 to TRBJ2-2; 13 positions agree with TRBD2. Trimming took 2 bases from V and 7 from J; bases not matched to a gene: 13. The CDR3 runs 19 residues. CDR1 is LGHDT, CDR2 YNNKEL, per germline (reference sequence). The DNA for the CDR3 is TGTGCCAGCAGCCAACCCTACGGGACTAGCGGGAATTCGGGCGGGGAGCTGTTTTTT. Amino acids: CASSQPYGTSGNSGGELFF.

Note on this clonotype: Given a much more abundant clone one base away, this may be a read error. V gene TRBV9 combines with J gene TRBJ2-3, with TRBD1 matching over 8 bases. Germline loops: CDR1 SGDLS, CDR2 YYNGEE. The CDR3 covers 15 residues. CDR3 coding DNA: TGTGCCTGCAGCGTAGGAGGACAGGGACCAGATACGCAGTATTTT. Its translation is CACSVGGQGPDTQYF. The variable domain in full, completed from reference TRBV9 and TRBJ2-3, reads DSGVTQTPKHLITATGQRVTLRCSPRSGDLSVYWYQQSLDQGLQFLIQYYNGEERAKGNILERFSAQQFPDLHSELNLSSLELGDSALYFCACSVGGQGPDTQYFGPGTRLTVL.

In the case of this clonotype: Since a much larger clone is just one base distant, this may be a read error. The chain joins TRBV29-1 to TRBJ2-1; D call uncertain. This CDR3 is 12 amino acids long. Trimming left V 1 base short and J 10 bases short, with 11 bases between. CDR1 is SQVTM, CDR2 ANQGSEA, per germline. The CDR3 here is CSVEVGYYEQFF. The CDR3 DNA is TGCAGCGTTGAAGTCGGGTACTACGAGCAGTTCTTC.

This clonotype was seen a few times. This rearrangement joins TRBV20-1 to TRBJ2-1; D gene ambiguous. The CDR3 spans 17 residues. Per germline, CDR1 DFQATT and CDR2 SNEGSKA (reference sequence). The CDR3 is CSPTTTKSGSSYNEQFF. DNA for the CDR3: TGCAGCCCTACTACAACAAAATCGGGTAGCTCCTACAATGAGCAGTTCTTC.

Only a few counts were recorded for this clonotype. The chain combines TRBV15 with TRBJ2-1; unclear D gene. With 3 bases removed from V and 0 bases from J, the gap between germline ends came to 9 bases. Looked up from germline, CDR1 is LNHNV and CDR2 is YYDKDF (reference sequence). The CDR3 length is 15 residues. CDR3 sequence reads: CATSRERISYNEQFF. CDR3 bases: TGTGCCACCAGCAGGGAGCGAATCTCCTACAATGAGCAGTTCTTC.

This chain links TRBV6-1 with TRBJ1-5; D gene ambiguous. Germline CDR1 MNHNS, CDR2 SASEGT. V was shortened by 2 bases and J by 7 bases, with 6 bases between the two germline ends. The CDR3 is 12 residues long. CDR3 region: CASSELNQPQHF. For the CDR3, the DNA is TGTGCCAGCAGTGAATTGAACCAGCCCCAGCATTTT.

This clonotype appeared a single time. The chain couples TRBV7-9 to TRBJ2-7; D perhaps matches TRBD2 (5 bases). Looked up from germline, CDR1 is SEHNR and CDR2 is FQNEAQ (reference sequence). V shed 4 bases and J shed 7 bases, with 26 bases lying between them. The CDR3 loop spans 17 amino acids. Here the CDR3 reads CASSSISGASSYNEQYF. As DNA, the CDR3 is TGTGCCAGCAGCTCAATAAGCGGAGCTAGCTCCTACAATGAGCAGTACTTC.

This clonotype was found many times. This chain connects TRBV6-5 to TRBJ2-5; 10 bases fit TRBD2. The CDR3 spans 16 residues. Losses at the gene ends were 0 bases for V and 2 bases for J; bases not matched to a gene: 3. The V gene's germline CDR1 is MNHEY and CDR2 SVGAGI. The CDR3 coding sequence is TGTGCCAGCAGTTACTCCGGGACTAGCGTTCAAGAGACCCAGTACTTC. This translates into CASSYSGTSVQETQYF.

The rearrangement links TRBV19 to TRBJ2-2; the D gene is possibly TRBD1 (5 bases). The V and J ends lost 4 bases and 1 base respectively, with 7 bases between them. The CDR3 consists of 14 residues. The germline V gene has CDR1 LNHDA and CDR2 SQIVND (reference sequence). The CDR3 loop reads CASSRQKNTGELFF. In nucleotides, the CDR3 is TGTGCCAGTAGTAGACAGAAGAACACCGGGGAGCTGTTTTTT.

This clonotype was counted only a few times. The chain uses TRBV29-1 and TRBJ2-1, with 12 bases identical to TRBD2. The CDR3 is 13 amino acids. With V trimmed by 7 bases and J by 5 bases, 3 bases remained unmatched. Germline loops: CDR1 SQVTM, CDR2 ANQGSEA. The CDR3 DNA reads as TGCAGCGGAGGACTAGCGGGAAACAATGAGCAGTTCTTC. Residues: CSGGLAGNNEQFF.